Following are 25 T cell receptor beta chains from one sample sequenced in a study of blood T cell repertoires in COVID-19 (dated by TCRdb to between 2020 and 2021). Receptors were amplified or captured by the immunoSEQ multiplex PCR assay. TCRdb took this table from immuneACCESS and kept in-frame rearrangements with V and J called. Such tables lack part of the clones; where checked against another copy, unresolved V genes explain under half of the gap, and the rest is unexplained. This sample gives 410,000 or so clones in total; 89% of them show up just once. Of the sample, roughly 1.4% falls within the top ten clones. Sequencing was performed on peripheral blood. The receptors originated from a woman in her thirties or forties with COVID-19, enrolled during active disease.

The chain recombines TRBV5-1 with TRBJ1-1; D perhaps matches TRBD1 (5 bases). The ends were cut back, 6 bases at V and 1 base at J, with 16 bases in the middle. The CDR3 sequence is 15 residues long. CDR1 and CDR2 (germline): SGHRS, YFSETQ. As DNA, the CDR3 is TGCGCCAGCAAACCTGGGGGGTTGTCGAACACTGAAGCTTTCTTT. It codes for CASKPGGLSNTEAFF.

V usage is TRBV12-3 or TRBV12-4 and J usage is TRBJ1-1, with D tentatively TRBD1 (5 bases). This CDR3 is built from 13 residues. Trimming cost V 6 bases and J 6 bases, with 14 bases left between them. The CDR3 region is CASSYRGYPEAFF. In DNA, the CDR3 is TGTGCCAGCAGCTACCGGGGGTACCCTGAAGCTTTCTTT.

The rearrangement links TRBV10-3 to TRBJ2-2, with TRBD2 matching 11 bases. CDR1 is ENHRY, CDR2 SYGVKD, per germline. This CDR3 spans 16 amino acids. The V segment lost 6 bases and the J segment 4 bases; nucleotides outside the gene matches: 7. The DNA for the CDR3 is TGTGCCATCAGGCTGGTAGCGGGAGGGGGCACCGGGGAGCTGTTTTTT. Its protein is CAIRLVAGGGTGELFF.

V usage is TRBV30 and J usage is TRBJ1-1, with 9 positions matching TRBD1. Germline trimming cut 2 bases from V and 6 bases from J; bases unmatched to any gene: 7. CDR1 is GTSNPN and CDR2 is SVGIG in the germline V gene (reference sequence). This CDR3 comprises 14 residues. CDR3 sequence: CAWSPLQGAAEAFF. CDR3 DNA sequence: TGTGCCTGGAGTCCCCTACAGGGGGCGGCTGAAGCTTTCTTT.

Comment on this clone: Other DNA sequences within the sample encode an identical CDR3. V gene TRBV27 combines with J gene TRBJ1-5; 9 nucleotides line up with TRBD1. CDR1 and CDR2 from the germline V gene are MNHEY and SMNVEV (reference sequence). V trimming: 0 bases; J trimming: 1 base; junction bases outside the gene matches: 1. The CDR3 length is 16 residues. The CDR3 region has the DNA TGTGCCAGCAGTTTATCCGGGACAGGGAGCAATCAGCCCCAGCATTTT. Its protein is CASSLSGTGSNQPQHF.

CDR3 sequence reads: CASSSQGSSYEQYF. As DNA, the CDR3 is TGCGCCAGCAGCTCCCAGGGGAGCTCCTACGAGCAGTACTTC. This chain connects TRBV5-1 to TRBJ2-7; possible D gene TRBD1, 6 bases. V lost 3 bases and J 0 bases, leaving 10 bases between the germline ends. CDR1 is SGHRS and CDR2 is YFSETQ in the germline V gene. CDR3 length: 14 amino acids.

This clone was observed a handful of times. The V gene is TRBV19, the J gene TRBJ1-2; 7 bases are shared with TRBD1. Looked up from germline, CDR1 is LNHDA and CDR2 is SQIVND (reference sequence). The CDR3 contains 15 residues. Losses at the gene ends were 7 bases for V and 1 base for J; bases not matched to a gene: 9. The CDR3 loop reads CASTVRGQDNYGYTF. In DNA, the CDR3 is TGTGCCAGTACCGTCAGAGGACAGGATAACTATGGCTACACCTTC.

This chain links TRBV5-1 with TRBJ2-5; 10 positions agree with TRBD1. The CDR3 loop spans 16 amino acids. CDR1 and CDR2 from the germline V gene are SGHRS and YFSETQ. With 0 bases clipped from V and 5 bases from J, the junction kept 7 bases outside the gene matches. CDR3 sequence (DNA): TGCGCCAGCAGCTTGGGCGACAGGGGGCCAGAGGAGACCCAGTACTTC. It is translated as CASSLGDRGPEETQYF.

The V and J genes are TRBV7-9 and TRBJ1-4, with TRBD1 matching 8 bases. Germline V gene data show CDR1 as SEHNR and CDR2 as FQNEAQ (reference sequence). The CDR3 has 16 residues. V lost 5 bases to trimming and J lost 0 bases; unmatched junction nucleotides: 5. The CDR3 DNA sequence: TGTGCCAGCAGCCCAGGACAGGGCGCAACTAATGAAAAACTGTTTTTT. It is translated as CASSPGQGATNEKLFF.

This chain joins TRBV7-8 and TRBJ1-1; D gene uncertain. The CDR3 has 14 amino acids. Trimming removed 5 bases at V and 0 bases at J, with 10 bases between. The germline gives CDR1 SGHVS, CDR2 FQNEAQ. The CDR3 DNA sequence: TGTGCCAGCAGCGTTAGGAGGGTGAACACTGAAGCTTTCTTT. As protein: CASSVRRVNTEAFF.

This chain connects TRBV20-1 to TRBJ2-5, with D uncertain. Germline V lookup: CDR1 DFQATT, CDR2 SNEGSKA (reference sequence). V was pared by 6 bases and J by 5 bases, with 10 bases between. The CDR3 is 11 amino acids. CDR3 amino acids: CSAHPYETQYF. Written as DNA, the CDR3 is TGCAGTGCCCACCCCTATGAGACCCAGTACTTC.

The rearrangement uses TRBV6-2 or TRBV6-3 and TRBJ2-7; D call uncertain. CDR1 is MNHEY, CDR2 SVGEGT, per germline. Trimming pared 1 base from V and 0 bases from J, leaving 10 bases between. The CDR3 is 15 amino acids. The CDR3 loop is CASSYLALGSYEQYF. The CDR3 DNA sequence: TGTGCCAGCAGTTACTTAGCCCTCGGCTCCTACGAGCAGTACTTC.

This clone was recorded once. The chain uses TRBV11-2 and TRBJ1-1; the D is unclear. Germline V CDR1 and CDR2: SGHAT, FQNNGV. Trimming shortened V by 1 base and J by 2 bases, and 8 bases separated the two germline ends. The CDR3 has 14 amino acids. The CDR3 sequence: CASSLVVLNTEAFF. The CDR3 DNA sequence: TGTGCCAGCAGCTTAGTCGTCCTAAACACTGAAGCTTTCTTT.

The V and J genes are TRBV2 and TRBJ1-5; possible D gene TRBD1, 6 bases. V was cut by 10 bases and J by 0 bases, with 13 bases left in between. The CDR3 runs 14 residues. The germline CDR1 and CDR2 sequences are SNHLY and FYNNEI. The CDR3 spells CAISGAYSNQPQHF. In nucleotides, the CDR3 is TGTGCCATCTCAGGGGCCTATAGCAATCAGCCCCAGCATTTT.

CDR3: CASSSPDSSGANVLTF. CDR3 sequence (DNA): TGTGCCAGCAGCTCCCCCGACAGCTCTGGGGCCAACGTCCTGACTTTC. The chain couples TRBV7-9 to TRBJ2-6, with a possible D match to TRBD1 (5 bases). V was shortened by 4 bases and J by 0 bases, with 10 bases between the two germline ends. There are 16 residues in the CDR3. CDR1 and CDR2 from the germline V gene are SEHNR and FQNEAQ (reference sequence).

This clone was detected once. The J gene is TRBJ2-5, the V gene TRBV19, with TRBD1 matching over 9 bases. The V and J ends lost 8 bases and 1 base, in that order; junction bases with no gene match: 11. The CDR3 consists of 16 residues. Germline loops: CDR1 LNHDA, CDR2 SQIVND (reference sequence). DNA for the CDR3: TGTGCCAGTTCCCCCGGGACAGGGTGGTTCCAAGAGACCCAGTACTTC. Amino acids: CASSPGTGWFQETQYF.

The chain employs TRBV10-3 and TRBJ1-2, with a weak D call TRBD1 (6 bases). Trimming removed 3 bases at V and 4 bases at J, with 15 bases between. Germline loops: CDR1 ENHRY, CDR2 SYGVKD. This CDR3 spans 15 amino acids. Here the CDR3 reads CAISEIRQDLYGYTF. The DNA of the CDR3 is TGTGCCATCAGTGAAATTAGACAGGATCTCTATGGCTACACCTTC.

This clone was seen once. This chain connects TRBV27 to TRBJ1-6; 8 nucleotides align to TRBD1. This CDR3 spans 15 amino acids. The germline V gene encodes CDR1 MNHEY and CDR2 SMNVEV (reference sequence). The V segment lost 3 bases and the J segment 7 bases; nucleotides outside the gene matches: 5. CDR3 loop: CASSFTQGGNSPLHF. CDR3 DNA: TGTGCCAGCAGTTTTACACAGGGGGGAAATTCACCCCTCCACTTT.

The table lists this clone with a few counts. V is TRBV5-4 and J is TRBJ2-7; D ambiguous. Germline V gene sequence: CDR1 SGHNT, CDR2 YYREEE (reference sequence). Between the trimmed V and J ends, which lost 2 bases and 5 bases, there was a span of 14 bases. This CDR3 is 14 amino acids long. The CDR3 DNA follows: TGTGCCAGCAGCTTAAACCCCTTAACTAACGAGCAGTACTTC. Protein: CASSLNPLTNEQYF.

V gene TRBV27 combines with J gene TRBJ1-1; D is undetermined. Germline CDR1 MNHEY, CDR2 SMNVEV (reference sequence). The V gene lost 6 bases and the J gene lost 2 bases, with 16 bases spanning the gap. This CDR3 has 15 amino acids. The CDR3 region is CASSLVGGINTEAFF. The CDR3 region has the DNA TGTGCCAGCAGCCTAGTTGGCGGGATCAACACTGAAGCTTTCTTT.

The genes are TRBV9 and TRBJ1-2; D unresolved. The V gene lost 1 base and the J gene lost 1 base, with 11 bases spanning the gap. The CDR3 is made up of 15 amino acids. CDR1 and CDR2 from the germline V gene are SGDLS and YYNGEE. CDR3 DNA sequence: TGTGCCAGCAGCGTAACGGCCCGGGATAACTATGGCTACACCTTC. Protein product: CASSVTARDNYGYTF.

The J gene is TRBJ2-7, the V gene TRBV9; 7 bases align to TRBD2. V trimming: 1 base; J trimming: 3 bases; junction bases outside the gene matches: 4. CDR3 length: 14 amino acids. CDR1 is SGDLS and CDR2 is YYNGEE in the germline V gene. CDR3 loop: CASSVRGEDYEQYF. The CDR3 nucleotides read TGTGCCAGCAGCGTACGGGGGGAAGACTACGAGCAGTACTTC.

The V gene is TRBV10-3, the J gene TRBJ1-1; D gene uncertain. Germline loops: CDR1 ENHRY, CDR2 SYGVKD. Trimming pared 4 bases from V and 5 bases from J, leaving 5 bases between. The CDR3 is made up of 11 amino acids. CDR3 amino acids: CAISGGTEAFF. CDR3 sequence (DNA): TGTGCCATCAGTGGAGGAACTGAAGCTTTCTTT.

CDR3 sequence: CASSSLGPREQYF. The CDR3 DNA reads as TGTGCCAGCAGCTCACTTGGGCCTCGTGAGCAGTATTTT. The chain is built from TRBV7-2 and TRBJ2-3; D gene uncertain. The germline V gene encodes CDR1 SGHTA and CDR2 FQGNSA. With 4 bases removed from V and 11 bases from J, the gap between germline ends came to 16 bases. The CDR3 totals 13 residues.

V and J are TRBV2 and TRBJ1-4, with 9 bases that match TRBD1. V lost 4 bases and J lost 8; bases outside the gene matches: 5. Germline V gene data show CDR1 as SNHLY and CDR2 as FYNNEI. This CDR3 is 14 amino acids long. The CDR3 nucleotides are TGTGCCAGCAGTGTTGGGACAGGGTACGAAAAACTGTTTTTT. It encodes CASSVGTGYEKLFF.